These 21 T cell receptor beta chains were sequenced from one sample in a study of beta chain features in type 1 diabetes. Sequenced material consisted of expressed TCRB transcripts (all of the isolated RNA was reverse transcribed). Clones were read by immunoSEQ multiplex PCR, and TCRdb kept only the in-frame ones, dropping some. The data show roughly 450,000 clones, roughly 13% seen once. The specimen sequenced was naive CD4+ T cells from blood. The source of these receptors is a man younger than 45 in good health.

This clone came up a few times. The chain is built from TRBV5-1 and TRBJ2-2; D remains unclear. The CDR3 runs 15 residues. The V and J ends lost 0 bases and 0 bases respectively, with 6 bases between them. CDR1 and CDR2 from the germline V gene are SGHRS and YFSETQ. The DNA of the CDR3 is TGCGCCAGCAGCTTGGTTGCGGCGAACACCGGGGAGCTGTTTTTT. Residues: CASSLVAANTGELFF.

V gene TRBV18 combines with J gene TRBJ2-5, with D maybe TRBD2 (5 bases). This CDR3 has 14 residues. V lost 2 bases, J lost 2 bases, and 9 bases lay in between. Germline CDR1 KGHSH, CDR2 LQKENI. CDR3 sequence (DNA): TGTGCCAGCTCACCAGCGGGTAGGCAAGAGACCCAGTACTTC. It specifies CASSPAGRQETQYF.

The chain couples TRBV25-1 to TRBJ1-2, with TRBD1 matching 7 bases. V dropped 6 bases and J dropped 4; count of bases not matched to a gene: 11. Germline CDR1 reads MGHDK; CDR2 reads SYGVNS. The CDR3 covers 15 residues. The CDR3: CASSDHQGVGYGYTF. Here the CDR3 DNA reads TGTGCCAGCAGCGATCATCAGGGGGTAGGCTATGGCTACACCTTC.

The rearrangement joins TRBV5-4 to TRBJ1-1; 8 bases map to TRBD1. The trim removed 3 bases at V and 0 bases at J, leaving 10 bases unmatched. This CDR3 spans 17 amino acids. Per germline, CDR1 SGHNT and CDR2 YYREEE (reference sequence). CDR3 sequence: CASSWTWTGKLNTEAFF. CDR3 bases: TGTGCCAGCAGCTGGACATGGACAGGGAAGTTGAACACTGAAGCTTTCTTT.

J is TRBJ2-5 and V is TRBV5-4, with 11 bases that match TRBD1. The germline V gene has CDR1 SGHNT and CDR2 YYREEE (reference sequence). The CDR3 is 14 amino acids. With V trimmed by 3 bases and J by 3 bases, 1 base remained unmatched. In nucleotides, the CDR3 is TGTGCCAGCAGCTGGGGACAGGGGGAAGAGACCCAGTACTTC. It codes for CASSWGQGEETQYF.

In DNA form, the CDR3 reads TGTGCCAGCAGTTACAGTGTCAGGGGCACAGATACGCAGTATTTT. Amino acids: CASSYSVRGTDTQYF. V is TRBV6-5 and J is TRBJ2-3, with D possibly matching TRBD1 (5 bases). V was cut by 2 bases and J by 1 base, with 10 bases left in between. The CDR3 covers 15 residues. The V gene's germline CDR1 is MNHEY and CDR2 SVGAGI.

This clone was counted only a few times. V gene TRBV9 combines with J gene TRBJ1-2, with D perhaps TRBD1 (5 bases). The CDR3 contains 15 residues. V was pared by 0 bases and J by 4 bases, with 13 bases between. Germline V gene lookup returns CDR1 SGDLS and CDR2 YYNGEE. For the CDR3, the DNA is TGTGCCAGCAGCGTAGCCCAACAGGCTCTCTATGGCTACACCTTC. This translates into CASSVAQQALYGYTF.

This clone was picked up a small number of times. The V gene is TRBV30, the J gene TRBJ2-1, with D hard to call. The germline CDR1 and CDR2 sequences are GTSNPN and SVGIG (reference sequence). The CDR3 extends over 13 amino acids. Trimming took 1 base from V and 9 from J, leaving 13 bases between them. The CDR3 nucleotides read TGTGCCTGGAGTGGAAACACTGGAAGTGAGCAGTTCTTC. Its protein product is CAWSGNTGSEQFF.

In this sample, this clone turned up a few times. V gene TRBV19 combines with J gene TRBJ2-3; the match to TRBD2 covers 12 bases. Unmatched junction bases numbered 2, after V lost 2 bases and J lost 2 bases. The CDR3 has 16 residues. Per the germline V gene, CDR1 is LNHDA and CDR2 is SQIVND (reference sequence). The DNA of the CDR3 is TGTGCCAGTAGTATACTAGCGGGGGGGCTCACAGATACGCAGTATTTT. Translated, it gives CASSILAGGLTDTQYF.

This clone was picked up a small number of times. This chain links TRBV14 with TRBJ2-3; unclear D gene. CDR1 SGHDN and CDR2 FVKESK come from the germline V gene. The CDR3 contains 16 residues. Deletions cut 4 bases from V and 0 bases from J, with 14 bases between. The CDR3 loop reads CASSPVRRASTDTQYF. CDR3 bases: TGTGCCAGCAGCCCCGTTCGTCGGGCTAGCACAGATACGCAGTATTTT.

V usage is TRBV20-1 and J usage is TRBJ2-7; D ambiguous. The V gene's germline CDR1 is DFQATT and CDR2 SNEGSKA (reference sequence). V was clipped by 5 bases and J by 3 bases, with 8 bases between them. The length of the CDR3 is 11 residues. The CDR3 loop reads CSAGSDYEQYV. The CDR3, as DNA: TGCAGTGCTGGCTCCGACTACGAGCAGTACGTC.

This clone has only one observation. This rearrangement joins TRBV6-5 to TRBJ1-1; D not resolved. This CDR3 is 13 amino acids long. Germline lookup yields CDR1 MNHEY and CDR2 SVGAGI. The V end lost 0 bases, the J end lost 4 bases, and 6 bases lay between the germline ends. The CDR3 DNA sequence: TGTGCCAGCAGTTACTCGAAGCTCACTGAAGCTTTCTTT. Amino acid sequence: CASSYSKLTEAFF.

The chain links TRBV7-9 to TRBJ2-7; unclear D gene. This CDR3 comprises 14 residues. Trimming removed 1 base from V and 7 bases from J, with 14 bases in between. Germline-derived CDR1 and CDR2 are SEHNR and FQNEAQ (reference sequence). CDR3 residues: CASSLEANIPEQYV. DNA for the CDR3: TGTGCCAGCAGCTTAGAGGCAAACATCCCTGAGCAGTACGTC.

This clone occurred a few times. The CDR3 protein is CASSYRASSTDTQYF. Here the CDR3 DNA reads TGTGCCAGCAGCTACCGAGCCTCTAGCACAGATACGCAGTATTTT. The rearrangement joins TRBV7-9 to TRBJ2-3, with D uncertain. In germline, CDR1 is SEHNR, CDR2 FQNEAQ (reference sequence). Trimming cost V 4 bases and J 0 bases, with 11 bases left between them. This CDR3 contains 15 residues.

This clone was picked up a small number of times. The rearrangement joins TRBV5-6 to TRBJ2-4; D unresolved. The CDR3 runs 14 residues. V was clipped by 3 bases and J by 0 bases, with 7 bases between them. Germline V gene lookup returns CDR1 SGHDT and CDR2 YYEEEE. CDR3 in amino acids: CASSSWEAKNIQYF. CDR3 nucleotide sequence: TGTGCCAGCAGCTCCTGGGAAGCCAAAAACATTCAGTACTTC.

This clone showed up just a few times. The V gene is TRBV29-1, the J gene TRBJ1-2, with D maybe TRBD1 (6 bases). CDR1 is SQVTM, CDR2 ANQGSEA, per germline. The CDR3 consists of 12 residues. Between the trimmed V and J ends, which lost 8 bases and 7 bases, there was a span of 17 bases. The CDR3 bases are TGCAGCATCGGGGGGCACGTAGGTGGCTACACCTTC. Translation gives CSIGGHVGGYTF.

This clone occurred a few times. This chain uses TRBV6-1 with TRBJ1-2, with 9 positions matching TRBD1. V shed 3 bases and J 1 base; nucleotides not matched to a gene: 3. This CDR3 comprises 15 residues. Germline CDR1 is MNHNS and CDR2 is SASEGT. Here the CDR3 reads CASSEPGQGNYGYTF. The CDR3 region has the DNA TGTGCCAGCAGTGAGCCGGGACAGGGTAACTATGGCTACACCTTC.

The chain couples TRBV7-9 to TRBJ1-1; unclear D gene. CDR3 length equals 12 residues. V was pared by 2 bases and J by 5 bases, with 6 bases between. Germline CDR1 and CDR2: SEHNR and FQNEAQ (reference sequence). Written as DNA, the CDR3 is TGTGCCAGCAGCTTAATAATGACTGAAGCTTTCTTT. This translates into CASSLIMTEAFF. The full variable domain, rest sourced from reference TRBV7-9 and TRBJ1-1, is DTGVSQNPRHKITKRGQNVTFRCDPISEHNRLYWYRQTLGQGPEFLTYFQNEAQLEKSRLLSDRFSAERPKGSFSTLEIQRTEQGDSAMYLCASSLIMTEAFFGQGTRLTVV.

This rearrangement joins TRBV27 to TRBJ1-5; D remains unclear. The CDR3 covers 14 residues. Germline assignment: CDR1 MNHEY and CDR2 SMNVEV (reference sequence). Trimming took 5 bases from V and 3 from J, leaving 11 bases between them. The CDR3 reads CASSRETVNQPQHF. The CDR3 DNA sequence: TGTGCCAGCAGTCGGGAAACTGTCAATCAGCCCCAGCATTTT.

The chain links TRBV2 to TRBJ1-5; D is possibly TRBD1 (6 bases). Germline lookup yields CDR1 SNHLY and CDR2 FYNNEI. V was trimmed by 6 bases and J by 15 bases, leaving 18 bases between them. There are 12 residues in the CDR3. The CDR3 protein is CASSPFGTIGHF. The CDR3 region has the DNA TGTGCCAGCAGCCCCTTCGGGACAATCGGGCATTTT. The full variable domain, rest sourced from reference TRBV2 and TRBJ1-5, is EPEVTQTPSHQVTQMGQEVILRCVPISNHLYFYWYRQILGQKVEFLVSFYNNEISEKSEIFDDQFSVERPDGSNFTLKIRSTKLEDSAMYFCASSPFGTIGHFGDGTRLSIL.

The rearrangement uses TRBV7-9 and TRBJ2-3; D may correspond to TRBD1 or TRBD2 (5 bases each). This CDR3 has 14 amino acids. CDR1 and CDR2 (germline): SEHNR, FQNEAQ (reference sequence). The ends were cut back, 3 bases at V and 7 bases at J, with 14 bases in the middle. The CDR3 region has the DNA TGTGCCAGCAGCTTGGGACGGACTGGAAATACGCAGTATTTT. It yields the protein CASSLGRTGNTQYF.